What follows is one T cell receptor (beta chain) and its context. What it recognizes is unknown. Between the trimmed V and J ends, which lost 4 bases and 1 base, there was a span of 7 bases. This CDR3 is 13 amino acids long. CDR1 and CDR2 from the germline V gene are ENHRY and SYGVKD. This sample was included in a study of human T cells and chemical hapten exposure. MiXCR, run by TCRdb on the RACE reads, gives a single entry per CDR3 protein. The table shows about 100,000 distinct CDR3 sequences, with about an eighth occurring only once. General study points: Sensitization with DPC brought no change to TCRs above 1 in 1000 in frequency.

Time point of the sample: patch test 2, 6 weeks after DPC sensitization. Treatment noted: therapeutic diphenylcyclopropenone sensitization with weekly scalp DPC. Patients had alopecia, were aged 18 to 70, and were not pregnant. The sequencing used whole blood, collected in connection with sensitization to the hapten diphenylcyclopropenone (DPC). The sequence derives from a woman aged 40 to 50 with alopecia areata. Some clones in this sample may be carry-over from other donors' samples. The chain uses TRBV10-3 and TRBJ1-1; D gene unclear. The CDR3 reads CAISAAGNTEAFF. As DNA, the CDR3 is TGTGCCATCAGTGCGGCAGGGAACACTGAAGCTTTCTTT.